This record concerns one TCR beta chain sequence. There is no known antigen for this receptor. No much larger clone is present one base from it, and per-base qualities are unavailable. This entry is derived from a study of blood T cells in healthy people across ages (dated by TCRdb to between 2015 and 2017). About the investigation overall: In model experiments, roughly one uniquely barcoded TCR beta cDNA molecule per two T cells was captured by template switching. For two donors (one aged 18 to 29 and one aged 80 or older), the study analyzed two additional independent replicas of 1 million unique cDNA reads from the same blood draw. Age-related changes in TCR beta repertoire diversity were measured in the study by deep sequencing normalized with unique cDNA molecular identifiers. Donors of different ages were randomly distributed across sequencing lanes to avoid experimental bias. Donors were grouped into four age groups: young (average approximately 15 years), middle-aged (39), aged (approximately 67) and long-lived (about 90). The paper as a whole reports these results and caveats: The percentage of naive T cells measured by flow cytometry correlated strongly with observed TCR beta diversity. Because the CMV infection status of the donors was unknown, age-related changes in expanded clonotypes may potentially have been confounded. Observed TCR beta diversity per million T cells fell roughly linearly with age, and a significant reduction was already apparent by age about 38. Compared with the aged group, more naive CD4+ T cells, fewer expanded clones and increased TCR diversity were shown by the long-lived group, suggesting age selection. Bulk unsorted PBMC profiling prevented conclusive comparison of naive and antigen-experienced compartments. Total diversity estimates from one million sequenced T cells were considered lower bounds and underestimates.

The donors were about 40 Caucasian individuals from Russia, aged about 6 to 95 years, who were systemically healthy. Ten milliliters of peripheral blood were drawn from each donor into EDTA-treated Vacutainer tubes. Ficoll-Paque density-gradient centrifugation was used to isolate PBMCs, with at least 6.5 million per sample. Total RNA was extracted from PBMCs with Trizol reagent, with at least 6 micrograms obtained per sample. For every donor, an aliquot of PBMCs went through flow cytometry to measure the percentages of naive CD45RAhigh/CD27high T cells. Libraries were made using 5' RACE. Sequencing relied on an Illumina HiSeq 2500. A second roughly 6 to 12 cycle PCR used a sample-barcoded 5' primer and a J-beta primer mix. A unique molecular identifier was introduced onto each TCR beta cDNA molecule by a template-switch 5' adaptor carrying 12 random nucleotides. At least 2.5 million CDR3-containing paired-end reads were obtained from each sample. First-strand cDNA was synthesized from all RNA with the Mint cDNA synthesis kit, primed by a TRBC-specific oligonucleotide. Following uracil-DNA glycosylase treatment, all cDNA underwent a first 18-cycle PCR with the universal primers M1SS and BC2_uni_R. The source study handled its data this way. For normalization, 1 million high-quality reads were randomly selected from each sample, with every read carrying a distinct molecular identifier. Reads sharing molecular identifiers were discarded rather than binned into consensus sequences. MiTCR, with a Q25 quality threshold and the strictest error-elimination algorithm, was used for CDR3 identification, clonotype clustering and error correction. A nonparametric unseen species model using Euler transformation provided a lower-bound estimate of total TCR beta diversity. TCRdb reprocessed the public reads (quality trimming at Q25 with fastp, clone calling with MiXCR) and kept in-frame beta chains. Rows matching on CDR3 protein sequence are summarized as one entry with the most common DNA and genes. For this entry, the V and J calls and clone size follow TCRdb and not the study's own pipeline. A total of hundreds of thousands of distinct CDR3 sequences appear in this sample, around three fifths of them only once. The top ten clonotypes cover roughly 24% of the sample.

Trimming at the junction amounts to 5 bases on V and 1 base on J, and the germline ends lie 9 bases apart. CDR1 SGHTA and CDR2 FQGTGA are derived from the germline V gene. From cysteine to phenylalanine, the CDR3 is 15 amino acids long. The kept DNA is CDR3 alone, 45 bases in frame from the first base. The specimen was blood. The TCR originated in a man in his forties in good health. The sequence joins TRBV7-3 to TRBJ2-6; confidence is insufficient to name the D gene. The CDR3 reads as follows: CASSPFSSGANVLTF. The sequenced DNA is TGTGCCAGCAGCCCTTTCAGTTCTGGGGCCAACGTCCTGACTTTC.